A single sample gave rise to the 21 T cell receptor beta chains below, sequenced in a study of response to subunit inactivated influenza vaccine (dated by TCRdb to the late 2010s). Library construction relied on RT-PCR. TCRdb shows the sequencer as Illumina HiSeq 2500. Through fastp at Q25 and MiXCR, TCRdb rebuilt clones from the public reads, retaining in-frame beta chains. A single entry per CDR3 protein holds the most common genes and DNA from its merged rows. The table for this sample lists 650,000 to 700,000 distinct CDR3 sequences; 15% to 19% of them were counted only once. The ten largest clones represent under 14% of the sample. Material: PBMCs from blood, obtained 11 to 12 days after vaccination. The receptors shown here come from a man aged 50 or older who received an inactivated influenza vaccine. Donor details come from another sample of the same person, matched by shared clones.

This clonotype has a count of ten or more. The chain recombines TRBV4-1 with TRBJ2-1; D may match TRBD1 or TRBD2 (6 bases each). Trimming removed 4 bases at V and 4 bases at J, with 14 bases between. Germline lookup yields CDR1 MGHRA and CDR2 YSYEKL. The CDR3 runs to 15 residues. Here the CDR3 DNA reads TGCGCCAGCAGCCCGCGGGACACCGGTTACAATGAGCAGTTCTTC. It yields the protein CASSPRDTGYNEQFF.

This clonotype was observed a few times. This could be a read error, since a much larger clone is one nucleotide away. The rearrangement joins TRBV6-5 to TRBJ2-7; D is undetermined. V shed 2 bases and J shed 3 bases, with 2 bases lying between them. CDR3 length: 11 amino acids. CDR1 and CDR2 from the germline V gene are MNHEY and SVGAGI. The CDR3 is CASSYHYEQYF. CDR3 nucleotide sequence: TGTGCCAGCAGTTACCACTACGAGCAGTACTTC.

This clonotype came up a few times. The V and J genes are TRBV7-9 and TRBJ1-5; 7 bases match TRBD1. This CDR3 contains 14 residues. Trimming cost V 5 bases and J 7 bases; bases outside gene matches: 8. The germline V gene encodes CDR1 SEHNR and CDR2 FQNEAQ (reference sequence). Here the CDR3 reads CASSPATGEQPQHF. The CDR3 DNA is TGTGCCAGCAGCCCAGCAACAGGGGAACAGCCCCAGCATTTT. Full variable domain (rest looked up from reference TRBV7-9 and TRBJ1-5): DTGVSQNPRHKITKRGQNVTFRCDPISEHNRLYWYRQTLGQGPEFLTYFQNEAQLEKSRLLSDRFSAERPKGSFSTLEIQRTEQGDSAMYLCASSPATGEQPQHFGDGTRLSIL.

The sample holds a few counts of this clonotype. The chain recombines TRBV6-5 with TRBJ1-1; weak D call: TRBD1 (6 bases). This CDR3 is built from 16 residues. Deletions cut 3 bases from V and 5 bases from J, with 19 bases between. Germline CDR1 reads MNHEY; CDR2 reads SVGAGI. CDR3 region: CASSYFGGRGGTEAFF. The CDR3 DNA reads as TGTGCCAGCAGTTATTTCGGGGGCAGGGGAGGTACTGAAGCTTTCTTT.

This chain uses TRBV20-1 with TRBJ2-3; weak D call: TRBD2 (6 bases). CDR3 length: 14 residues. V was clipped by 1 base and J by 1 base, with 9 bases between them. Germline V gene data show CDR1 as DFQATT and CDR2 as SNEGSKA (reference sequence). CDR3 loop: CSARASSGTDTQYF. The CDR3 DNA is TGCAGTGCTAGAGCTTCTAGCGGCACAGATACGCAGTATTTT.

CDR3 nucleotides: TGTGCCAGCAGGCCCGGGACTAGCGGCACAGATACGCAGTATTTT. Its translation is CASRPGTSGTDTQYF. The chain uses TRBV3-1 and TRBJ2-3; the match to TRBD2 covers 10 bases. Per the germline V gene, CDR1 is LGHDT and CDR2 is YNNKEL (reference sequence). This CDR3 has 15 amino acids. V dropped 6 bases and J dropped 1; count of bases not matched to a gene: 4.

This clonotype occurred a few times. The chain joins TRBV20-1 to TRBJ1-3; 7 bases match TRBD1. V gave up 3 bases and J gave up 0 bases; unmatched junction bases: 8. Germline CDR1 DFQATT, CDR2 SNEGSKA (reference sequence). This CDR3 is built from 16 residues. The CDR3, as DNA: TGCAGTGCTAGGGCCATACGGGACAGCTCTGGAAACACCATATATTTT. Translation: CSARAIRDSSGNTIYF.

This clonotype was observed a single time. The chain carries TRBV11-3 and TRBJ2-1; 7 bases fit TRBD1. Germline-derived CDR1 and CDR2 are SGHNT and YENEEA. CDR3 length: 14 amino acids. J gave up 10 bases and V 5 bases, and 11 bases lay outside the gene matches. The CDR3 bases are TGTGCCAGCAGCCTAACAGGGGTACTCTCCGAGCAGTTCTTC. Protein: CASSLTGVLSEQFF.

The chain employs TRBV18 and TRBJ2-2; no clear D. V shed 4 bases and J shed 4 bases, with 10 bases lying between them. Germline lookup yields CDR1 KGHSH and CDR2 LQKENI. The CDR3 sequence is 14 residues long. The DNA for the CDR3 is TGTGCCAGCTCACTGTCCGCCAGCACCGGGGAGCTGTTTTTT. Its protein is CASSLSASTGELFF.

This chain joins TRBV11-3 and TRBJ2-3; the D call may be TRBD1 or TRBD2 (6 bases each). The germline V gene encodes CDR1 SGHNT and CDR2 YENEEA. CDR3 size: 14 residues. Between the trimmed V and J ends, which lost 1 base and 5 bases, there was a span of 10 bases. CDR3 sequence: CASSLGGAEDTQYF. The DNA for the CDR3 is TGTGCCAGCAGCTTAGGGGGGGCGGAAGATACGCAGTATTTT.

The chain carries TRBV12-3 or TRBV12-4 and TRBJ2-3, with 10 bases matching TRBD2. The CDR3 extends over 15 amino acids. CDR3 nucleotide sequence: TGTTCGTCTAGCGGGAGACAAAAAGGCACAGATACGCAGTATTTT. Protein: CSSSGRQKGTDTQYF.

The J gene is TRBJ2-2, the V gene TRBV4-1; no clear D. Per germline, CDR1 MGHRA and CDR2 YSYEKL. This CDR3 has 16 amino acids. V lost 3 bases, J lost 2 bases, and 13 bases lay in between. The CDR3 region has the DNA TGCGCCAGCAGCCACACCCAGATAGGTAACACCGGGGAGCTGTTTTTT. As protein: CASSHTQIGNTGELFF.

This clonotype was detected only a few times. The V call is TRBV7-2, the J call TRBJ2-3; D unclear. Looked up from germline, CDR1 is SGHTA and CDR2 is FQGNSA. The CDR3 loop spans 14 amino acids. The V and J ends lost 1 base and 2 bases respectively, with 7 bases between them. CDR3 sequence: CASSLDAFTDTQYF. The CDR3 DNA reads TGTGCCAGCAGCTTAGACGCCTTCACAGATACGCAGTATTTT. The full variable domain, with the rest looked up from reference TRBV7-2 and TRBJ2-3, is GAGVSQSPSNKVTEKGKDVELRCDPISGHTALYWYRQSLGQGLEFLIYFQGNSAPDKSGLPSDRFSAERTGGSVSTLTIQRTQQEDSAVYLCASSLDAFTDTQYFGPGTRLTVL.

The J gene is TRBJ2-4, the V gene TRBV7-9, with a possible D match to TRBD2 (5 bases). The germline V gene has CDR1 SEHNR and CDR2 FQNEAQ (reference sequence). The CDR3 sequence is 9 residues long. Trimming left V 5 bases short and J 14 bases short, with 7 bases between. The CDR3 region has the DNA TGTGCCAGCAGCCCCGGGGAGTACTTC. Translation gives CASSPGEYF.

This clonotype occurred a few times. The rearrangement links TRBV12-3 or TRBV12-4 to TRBJ2-3; D may be TRBD2 (5 bases). Trimming stripped 7 bases from V and 1 base from J, with 15 bases between. This CDR3 has 15 amino acids. The CDR3 sequence: CASKTTGSRTDTQYF. CDR3 nucleotide sequence: TGTGCCAGCAAGACCACGGGGAGTCGCACAGATACGCAGTATTTT.

The chain joins TRBV6-5 to TRBJ1-6; 7 bases align to TRBD1. The CDR3 is 14 residues long. V shed 4 bases and J 8 bases; nucleotides not matched to a gene: 5. Germline CDR1 reads MNHEY; CDR2 reads SVGAGI. The CDR3 DNA follows: TGTGCCAGCAGTTTGGGGGGGACAGATTCACCCCTCCACTTT. It codes for CASSLGGTDSPLHF.

The sample holds a few counts of this clonotype. V and J are TRBV9 and TRBJ2-2, with TRBD2 matching 9 bases. Losses at the gene ends were 4 bases for V and 0 bases for J; bases not matched to a gene: 4. Per the germline V gene, CDR1 is SGDLS and CDR2 is YYNGEE. This CDR3 has 16 residues. The CDR3 nucleotides read TGTGCCAGCAGCCAAGCGGGAGGCGCGAACACCGGGGAGCTGTTTTTT. It specifies CASSQAGGANTGELFF.

This clonotype has at least ten counts. The genes are TRBV11-2 and TRBJ1-6; D perhaps matches TRBD1 (6 bases). The CDR3 has 18 residues. The germline V and J ends were trimmed by 2 bases and 0 bases, with 14 bases remaining between them. The germline V gene has CDR1 SGHAT and CDR2 FQNNGV. The CDR3 here is CASSLKYEGGSYNSPLHF. CDR3 in DNA: TGTGCCAGCAGCTTAAAATACGAAGGGGGCTCCTATAATTCACCCCTCCACTTT. Together with reference TRBV11-2 and TRBJ1-6, the CDR3 gives the full variable domain: EAGVAQSPRYKIIEKRQSVAFWCNPISGHATLYWYQQILGQGPKLLIQFQNNGVVDDSQLPKDRFSAERLKGVDSTLKIQPAKLEDSAVYLCASSLKYEGGSYNSPLHFGNGTRLTVT.

The chain recombines TRBV11-2 with TRBJ1-1, with D possibly being TRBD1 (6 bases). The CDR3 extends over 13 amino acids. V gave up 1 base and J gave up 10 bases, with 13 bases separating them. CDR1 SGHAT and CDR2 FQNNGV come from the germline V gene. Here the CDR3 DNA reads TGTGCCAGCAGCTTAGGCGCAGGGGCGGGAGCTTTCTTT. Translation: CASSLGAGAGAFF. The whole variable domain, filled in from reference TRBV11-2 and TRBJ1-1, reads EAGVAQSPRYKIIEKRQSVAFWCNPISGHATLYWYQQILGQGPKLLIQFQNNGVVDDSQLPKDRFSAERLKGVDSTLKIQPAKLEDSAVYLCASSLGAGAGAFFGQGTRLTVV.

This rearrangement joins TRBV11-2 to TRBJ2-2; 9 bases match TRBD1. The CDR3 has 19 amino acids. Per germline, CDR1 SGHAT and CDR2 FQNNGV. Trimming removed 3 bases from V and 6 bases from J; junction bases left unmatched: 17. CDR3 bases: TGTGCCAGCAGCTTTGTCAGCGGGACAGGGCCCTATCTCGCCGGGGAGCTGTTTTTT. It is translated as CASSFVSGTGPYLAGELFF. The variable domain in full, completed from reference TRBV11-2 and TRBJ2-2, reads EAGVAQSPRYKIIEKRQSVAFWCNPISGHATLYWYQQILGQGPKLLIQFQNNGVVDDSQLPKDRFSAERLKGVDSTLKIQPAKLEDSAVYLCASSFVSGTGPYLAGELFFGEGSRLTVL.

This clonotype was found a few times. The rearrangement uses TRBV6-5 and TRBJ2-3; D perhaps matches TRBD2 (6 bases). CDR3 length equals 19 residues. Trimming shortened V by 0 bases and J by 1 base, and 20 bases separated the two germline ends. Germline assignment: CDR1 MNHEY and CDR2 SVGAGI. CDR3: CASSYSIHLAGGGTDTQYF. The CDR3 bases are TGTGCCAGCAGTTACTCGATCCACCTAGCCGGCGGGGGCACAGATACGCAGTATTTT.